This T cell receptor beta chain was identified during a study of post-analysis software for immune sequencing data. The V gene's germline CDR1 is ENHRY and CDR2 SYGVKD. The CDR3 covers 12 residues. J lost 5 bases, V lost 5 bases, and 2 bases had no gene match. Unique molecular identifiers were built into the TCR beta cDNA libraries. Roughly 500,000 cDNA molecules were recovered from an input of about 1 to 10 million T cells. TCRdb reprocessed the PCR reads with MiXCR, giving one entry per CDR3 protein. The table includes 600,000 to 750,000 distinct CDR3 sequences, 55% to 60% detected once. Study conclusions and caveats: In patients, four to six TRBV segments were more frequent than in controls, with TRBV5-6, TRBV5-1 and TRBV20-1 among them. Those samples that were prepared in the same batch co-clustered strongly by F measure. The study found significantly lower normalized Chao1 diversity in multiple sclerosis patients than in controls.

In its sample, this clonotype was seen a few times. The antigen is not known. The chain has TRBV10-3 and TRBJ2-7; the match to TRBD1 covers 8 bases. The sample comprised blood. The source of this sequence is a girl aged 2-15 years with multiple sclerosis. CDR3 sequence: CAISSDRDEQYF. The CDR3 DNA is TGTGCCATCAGTTCGGACAGGGACGAGCAGTACTTC.